This T cell receptor beta chain comes out of a study of cytomegalovirus exposure and HLA in healthy donors. Germline loops: CDR1 LNHNV, CDR2 YYDKDF (reference sequence). V gave up 2 bases and J gave up 5 bases; unmatched junction bases: 14. This CDR3 has 17 residues. Amplification used 60 Vbeta primers and 13 Jbeta primers. This table comes from immunoSEQ multiplex PCR, and its TCRdb copy is limited to in-frame clones, with some not included. The repertoire holds approximately 150,000 clones, with about 80% as singletons. The material sequenced was PBMCs. This TCR was recovered from a man aged 18-30 years in good health and CMV-seropositive. The chain has TRBV15 and TRBJ2-7, with 8 bases identical to TRBD1. The CDR3 nucleotides read TGTGCCACCAGCAGAATCAGAAATAACAGGGGGAGCAACGAGCAGTACTTC. Translated: CATSRIRNNRGSNEQYF. The full variable domain, rest sourced from reference TRBV15 and TRBJ2-7, is DAMVIQNPRYQVTQFGKPVTLSCSQTLNHNVMYWYQQKSSQAPKLLFHYYDKDFNNEADTPDNFQSRRPNTSFCFLDIRSPGLGDTAMYLCATSRIRNNRGSNEQYFGPGTRLTVT.